This T cell receptor beta chain stems from a study of T cells in women clearing cervical HPV infection. The study, taken as a whole, reports: A classifier using richness and V gene abundances reached an AUC of roughly 0.83.

Genomic DNA, averaging roughly 1,200 ng per sample, yielded TCR beta CDR3 via immunoSEQ. Generated by immunoSEQ multiplex PCR, the TCRdb table keeps only in-frame clones and is missing some. The sample yields 46,000 or so clones, of which the top ten take up less than 40%. This clone ranks as medium-sized in terms of frequency. Its antigen is unidentified. Sequencing ends 3 residues short of the CDR3 end; the germline J gene provides the rest. Trimming cost V 0 bases and J 9 bases; bases outside gene matches: 5. Germline assignment: CDR1 DFQATT and CDR2 SNEGSKA (reference sequence). The length of the CDR3 is 14 residues.

Input material: blood buffy coat. The sequence was collected from a woman aged 18 to 69 with a cervical HPV16 infection that either progressed to CIN3+ or cleared (not recorded which). The rearrangement uses TRBV20-1 and TRBJ1-6, with 7 bases lining up with TRBD1. The CDR3 DNA, read in part, is TGCAGTGCTAGAGAGAAGGGGGCAGCTTCACCC. Its translation is CSAREKGAASP. The full CDR3 is CSAREKGAASPLHF.